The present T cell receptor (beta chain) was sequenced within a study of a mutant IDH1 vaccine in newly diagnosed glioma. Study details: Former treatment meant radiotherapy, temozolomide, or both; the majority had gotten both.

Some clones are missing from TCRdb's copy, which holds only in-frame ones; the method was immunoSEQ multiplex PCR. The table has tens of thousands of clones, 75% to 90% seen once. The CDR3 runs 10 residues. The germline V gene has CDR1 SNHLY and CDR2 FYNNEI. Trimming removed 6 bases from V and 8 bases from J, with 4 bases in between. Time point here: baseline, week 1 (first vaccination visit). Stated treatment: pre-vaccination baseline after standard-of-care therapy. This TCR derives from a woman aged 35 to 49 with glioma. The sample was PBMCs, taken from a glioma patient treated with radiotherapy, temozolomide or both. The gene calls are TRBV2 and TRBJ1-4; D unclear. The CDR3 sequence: CASRAEKLFF. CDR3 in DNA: TGTGCCAGCAGGGCCGAAAAACTGTTTTTT.